In its sample, the clone carrying this TCR beta chain was seen many times. Its target is unknown. It was RNA transcripts that yielded the amplified TCR beta CDR3 regions. The TCR CDR3 first-round RT-PCR relied on the HTBI primer set. TCRdb used MiXCR to reprocess the multiplex PCR reads, holding one entry per CDR3 protein. This sample yields over 400,000 distinct CDR3 sequences, of which approximately 23% are seen a single time; under 55% belongs to the top ten. This sample was taken from a study of T cells in Graves' hyperthyroidism and ophthalmopathy. Study-wide findings and caveats: In the blood, most expanded thyroid clonotypes above 0.001 appeared as well.

The PBMCs studied were ones that came from roughly 11 ml fresh peripheral blood. V shed 4 bases and J shed 0 bases, with 13 bases lying between them. CDR3 size: 16 residues. The sequenced material came from blood. The sequence came from a woman aged 70-85 years with Graves' ophthalmopathy. The rearrangement uses TRBV12-3 or TRBV12-4 and TRBJ1-5, with a tentative D call TRBD1 (6 bases). The CDR3 here is CASSSTWTDSNQPQHF. The CDR3 DNA follows: TGTGCCAGCAGTTCGACTTGGACAGATAGCAATCAGCCCCAGCATTTT.